One and the same sample provided the 17 T cell receptor beta chains below, sequenced in a study of T-cell memory formation after mild COVID-19. One entry per CDR3 protein, called by TCRdb with MiXCR from the 5' RACE reads. The sample shows 300,000 to 350,000 distinct CDR3 sequences, approximately 13% of them seen only once. Input material: PBMCs or a T cell subset sorted from them (not recorded which). The receptors stem from a man aged 18 to 30 who had mild COVID-19 (a few samples of this study predate the infection). Cell type and time point are not known.

The sample holds a few counts of this clonotype. The chain employs TRBV27 and TRBJ2-6; the D gene is possibly TRBD2 (5 bases). CDR3 length: 15 residues. The germline V gene has CDR1 MNHEY and CDR2 SMNVEV (reference sequence). V shed 5 bases and J shed 2 bases, with 10 bases lying between them. As DNA, the CDR3 is TGTGCCAGCAGTGCCCAGAGGGCTGGGGCCAACGTCCTGACTTTC. Its protein product is CASSAQRAGANVLTF.

V usage is TRBV29-1 and J usage is TRBJ2-7; D remains unclear. The CDR3 loop spans 12 amino acids. Germline CDR1 SQVTM, CDR2 ANQGSEA. V was clipped by 7 bases and J by 2 bases, with 12 bases between them. The CDR3 protein is CSGTGNTYEQYF. Written as DNA, the CDR3 is TGCAGCGGGACGGGCAACACCTACGAGCAGTACTTC.

This clonotype came up a few times. This sequence joins TRBV18 and TRBJ2-5, with D perhaps matching TRBD1 (5 bases). The germline CDR1 and CDR2 sequences are KGHSH and LQKENI. Deletions cut 6 bases from V and 1 base from J, with 18 bases between. There are 16 residues in the CDR3. CDR3 DNA sequence: TGTGCCAGCTCCCGCTCATTCCAGGGTCCCCAAGAGACCCAGTACTTC. Residues: CASSRSFQGPQETQYF.

The chain employs TRBV5-6 and TRBJ2-5, with 10 bases aligning to TRBD1. V gave up 4 bases and J gave up 5 bases; unmatched junction bases: 11. Germline V gene lookup returns CDR1 SGHDT and CDR2 YYEEEE. CDR3 size: 16 residues. The chain's CDR3 is CASSPKPGQGRETQYF. The CDR3, as DNA: TGTGCCAGCAGCCCCAAGCCGGGACAGGGGAGGGAGACCCAGTACTTC.

The chain recombines TRBV29-1 with TRBJ1-1; D gene unclear. This CDR3 spans 12 amino acids. The V end was cut by 7 bases, the J end by 1 base, with 10 bases between. Germline V CDR1 and CDR2: SQVTM, ANQGSEA. The CDR3 DNA reads TGCAGCGCCGAAAGCTGGAACACTGAAGCTTTCTTT. It encodes CSAESWNTEAFF.

The V gene is TRBV29-1, the J gene TRBJ2-4; TRBD1 is a possible D gene (5 bases). Per the germline V gene, CDR1 is SQVTM and CDR2 is ANQGSEA. This CDR3 has 13 residues. The V gene lost 7 bases and the J gene lost 6 bases, with 16 bases spanning the gap. The CDR3 sequence is CSASRAAGNIQYF. The CDR3 DNA follows: TGCAGCGCGAGCAGGGCAGCTGGAAACATTCAGTACTTC.

This clonotype came up many times. CDR3 DNA sequence: TGCGCCAGCAGCCCAGAGACAGGGTCCGGGGAGCTGTTTTTT. Translating gives CASSPETGSGELFF. This sequence joins TRBV4-3 and TRBJ2-2; 7 bases fit TRBD1. Germline V lookup: CDR1 LGHNA, CDR2 YSLEER. This CDR3 has 14 amino acids. V shed 4 bases, J shed 6 bases, and the junction held 5 bases outside the gene matches.

This sequence joins TRBV12-3 or TRBV12-4 and TRBJ2-2; D is possibly TRBD1 or TRBD2 (5 bases each). V was clipped by 3 bases and J by 7 bases, with 6 bases between them. The CDR3 loop spans 12 amino acids. The CDR3 loop is CASSLGVGELFF. CDR3 DNA sequence: TGTGCCAGCAGTTTGGGGGTCGGGGAGCTGTTTTTT.

This clonotype was found many times. The chain combines TRBV5-1 with TRBJ2-3; 7 bases align to TRBD2. The germline V gene encodes CDR1 SGHRS and CDR2 YFSETQ. V lost 2 bases to trimming and J lost 0 bases; unmatched junction nucleotides: 6. This CDR3 has 16 amino acids. The chain's CDR3 is CASSFVGGFSTDTQYF. Written as DNA, the CDR3 is TGCGCCAGCAGCTTCGTCGGGGGGTTTAGCACAGATACGCAGTATTTT.

A few counts support this clonotype. This chain connects TRBV10-3 to TRBJ2-7, with D tentatively TRBD1 (6 bases). The V end was cut by 6 bases, the J end by 5 bases, with 11 bases between. Germline V gene sequence: CDR1 ENHRY, CDR2 SYGVKD. CDR3 length: 12 amino acids. This CDR3 is CAISRGDNEQYV. For the CDR3, the DNA is TGTGCCATCAGCAGGGGAGATAACGAGCAGTACGTC.

This clonotype was found a few times. The chain links TRBV5-1 to TRBJ1-2; maybe TRBD1 (5 bases). Germline CDR1 SGHRS, CDR2 YFSETQ. The CDR3 has 13 residues. V lost 4 bases, J lost 6 bases, and 13 bases lay in between. The CDR3 DNA is TGCGCCAGCAGCAGGGACGGTTCCGATGGCTACACCTTC. Residues: CASSRDGSDGYTF.

The chain is built from TRBV20-1 and TRBJ1-1; D unresolved. Trimming removed 0 bases from V and 1 base from J, with 9 bases in between. Germline lookup yields CDR1 DFQATT and CDR2 SNEGSKA (reference sequence). This CDR3 comprises 14 residues. The CDR3 DNA sequence: TGCAGTGCTAGAGAATCCCGCCGGAACACTGAAGCTTTCTTT. Translated, it gives CSARESRRNTEAFF.

This chain links TRBV2 with TRBJ1-1; 7 bases are a match to TRBD1. Looked up from germline, CDR1 is SNHLY and CDR2 is FYNNEI. Trimming cost V 5 bases and J 4 bases; bases outside gene matches: 7. This CDR3 is built from 14 residues. CDR3 region: CASSLTRGSTEAFF. The CDR3 DNA follows: TGTGCCAGCAGTCTAACCAGGGGGAGCACTGAAGCTTTCTTT.

The chain has TRBV14 and TRBJ2-3; D tentatively reads TRBD1 or TRBD2 (5 bases each). Germline V gives CDR1 SGHDN, CDR2 FVKESK. V lost 4 bases and J lost 5, with 10 bases in between. This CDR3 contains 13 residues. CDR3 residues: CASSLGDVDTQYF. CDR3 coding DNA: TGTGCCAGCAGCCTGGGGGATGTAGATACGCAGTATTTT. The whole variable domain, remainder taken from reference TRBV14 and TRBJ2-3, is EAGVTQFPSHSVIEKGQTVTLRCDPISGHDNLYWYRRVMGKEIKFLLHFVKESKQDESGMPNNRFLAERTGGTYSTLKVQPAELEDSGVYFCASSLGDVDTQYFGPGTRLTVL.

This clonotype was picked up a small number of times. This chain connects TRBV25-1 to TRBJ2-7; 7 nucleotides match TRBD1. J gave up 2 bases and V 8 bases, and 9 bases lay outside the gene matches. Looked up from germline, CDR1 is MGHDK and CDR2 is SYGVNS. The CDR3 is made up of 14 amino acids. The CDR3 is CASARLGTAYEQYF. In DNA form, the CDR3 reads TGTGCCAGCGCGCGCCTAGGGACAGCCTACGAGCAGTACTTC.

DNA for the CDR3: TGCGCCAGCAGCTACACGGGGGCCTCTCGGATGGGCACCGGGGAGCTGTTTTTT. Translating gives CASSYTGASRMGTGELFF. The chain uses TRBV4-1 and TRBJ2-2; D is possibly TRBD1 or TRBD2 (6 bases each). The length of the CDR3 is 18 residues. V was pared by 5 bases and J by 4 bases, with 23 bases between. The V gene's germline CDR1 is MGHRA and CDR2 YSYEKL.

This clonotype was counted a few times. This chain uses TRBV7-8 with TRBJ1-2; TRBD1 might be the D (6 bases). Trimming took off 3 bases at V and 4 bases at J, with 12 bases between the two ends. The CDR3 is 14 amino acids. Germline CDR1 is SGHVS and CDR2 is FQNEAQ. CDR3 region: CASSLEGQFYGYTF. The CDR3 bases are TGTGCCAGCAGCTTGGAAGGACAGTTCTATGGCTACACCTTC.